Listed below are T cell receptor beta chains from one sample, sequenced in a study of shared clonotypes between healthy human individuals. Produced via immunoSEQ multiplex PCR; TCRdb's table is partial and in-frame only. This sample yields about 600,000 clones, of which around three quarters are seen a single time; around 12% belongs to the top ten. Specimen: PBMCs. The receptors here all came from a woman aged 40 to 50 in good health. Some clones in this sample may be carry-over from other donors' samples. Both conserved end residues are part of each CDR3.

j_call	v_call	cdr3_aa
TRBJ1-3	TRBV4-2	CASSQDGSSGNTIYF
TRBJ2-7	TRBV10-3	CAISQGAAYEQYF
TRBJ2-5	TRBV5-4	CASSLAGGVETQYF
TRBJ2-1	TRBV4-3	CASSQALRRGEQFF
TRBJ2-1	TRBV7-3	CASSSTGVVADHEQFF
TRBJ2-7	TRBV11-3	CASSSQGQYF
TRBJ2-7	TRBV28	CASRLTRFYEQYF
TRBJ2-1	TRBV4-1	CASSHVPDTYNEQFF
TRBJ2-3	TRBV19	CASSRPAGIDTDTQYF
TRBJ2-2	TRBV6-6	CASSRQEPNTGELFF
TRBJ1-1	TRBV2	CASSNPTGENTEAFF
TRBJ1-5	TRBV19	CASSIDRGGNNQPQHF
TRBJ2-7	TRBV19	CASSIGTGVWEQYF
TRBJ1-1	TRBV5-4	CASSLQGVTEAFF
TRBJ2-7	TRBV28	CASSPPGTGAYEQYF
TRBJ1-1	TRBV11-2	CASSLTRERPEAFF
TRBJ1-2	TRBV5-1	CASSSGGAGYGYTF
TRBJ2-7	TRBV5-1	CASSAHPGQGYEQYF
TRBJ2-1	TRBV13	CASSWLLAEYNEQFF
TRBJ1-4	TRBV28	CATGGHGNEKLFF
TRBJ2-3	TRBV7-8	CASSSLGSPEDTQYF
TRBJ2-1	TRBV19	CASSMGLAVNEQFF
TRBJ2-7	TRBV28	CASSSSWTVAYEQYF
TRBJ1-2	TRBV7-2	CASSPDKSYGYTF
TRBJ2-7	TRBV7-2	CASGTSGSGYEQYF
TRBJ1-5	TRBV7-3	CASSLGNSNQPQHF
TRBJ2-5	TRBV5-1	CASSFGVQETQYF
TRBJ2-3	TRBV5-4	CASSPPPWDTQYF
TRBJ2-7	TRBV30	CAWSNFYPSGSSYEQYF
TRBJ2-4	TRBV5-1	CASSKGLGDDIQYF
TRBJ2-3	TRBV6-5	CASSSRMGLAGDTQYF
TRBJ2-6	TRBV29-1	CSVVGAGANVLTF
TRBJ2-3	TRBV25-1	CASSSVDTQYF
TRBJ2-7	TRBV6-5	CASSPHSDGEQYF
TRBJ1-2	TRBV28	CASSLYDRNFAF
TRBJ1-1	TRBV10-3	CAINPQGGSEAFF
TRBJ2-1	TRBV7-8	CASSLGPPNEQFF
TRBJ2-5	TRBV11-3	CASSLDGAGATKETQYF
TRBJ2-1	TRBV6-1	CASSEHGTSNEQFF
TRBJ2-7	TRBV5-4	CASSRIVRPGQPYEQYF
TRBJ2-7	TRBV11-2	CASSHEKGQYF
TRBJ1-1	TRBV18	CASSLRDSEAFF
TRBJ1-5	TRBV6-5	CASSYSAGTNQPQHF